This entry is about one T cell receptor beta chain. Trimming pared 5 bases from V and 0 bases from J, leaving 18 bases between. This CDR3 is built from 17 residues. Germline CDR1 reads KGHSH; CDR2 reads LQKENI. These data belong to a study of T cell responses to AZD1222 COVID-19 vaccine. TCRdb's table, derived via immunoSEQ multiplex PCR, lists solely in-frame clones and lacks some. This table holds about 150,000 clones, approximately 86% found once. The input for sequencing was peripheral blood, taken after recovery from COVID-19. V gene TRBV18 combines with J gene TRBJ2-3; tentatively, D is TRBD2 (7 bases). This TCR was sampled from an adult who had recovered from COVID-19. CDR3 loop: CASSFLGAGASTDTQYF. The CDR3 nucleotides read TGTGCCAGCTCATTTCTTGGGGCGGGGGCGAGCACAGATACGCAGTATTTT.